These 24 T cell receptor beta chains were all obtained from the same sample, sequenced in a study of T cells after somatic rescue of genetic block. The data were produced by immunoSEQ multiplex PCR, yet TCRdb's version contains in-frame clones alone and is incomplete. The sample carries about 15,000 clones, 70% to 80% recorded once. The sample consisted of peripheral blood mononuclear cells (PBMCs). These receptors were obtained from a boy younger than 18.

The rearrangement links TRBV6-1 to TRBJ1-1; D is perhaps TRBD1 (6 bases). The CDR3 spans 13 residues. From germline, CDR1 is MNHNS and CDR2 SASEGT. The V gene lost 5 bases and the J gene lost 4 bases, with 11 bases spanning the gap. The CDR3 DNA is TGTGCCAGCAGTTTACAGGGATCCACTGAAGCTTTCTTT. The encoded protein is CASSLQGSTEAFF.

The rearrangement uses TRBV5-1 and TRBJ2-4, with 9 bases fitting TRBD1. The CDR3 is 18 amino acids. Germline V gives CDR1 SGHRS, CDR2 YFSETQ. Unmatched junction bases numbered 15, after V lost 4 bases and J lost 4 bases. The DNA for the CDR3 is TGCGCCAGCAGCCTGAATCTGGGACAGGGAGGGGGTAAAAACATTCAGTACTTC. Its protein is CASSLNLGQGGGKNIQYF.

This clone was recorded a few times. The chain is built from TRBV6-5 and TRBJ2-2; 7 nucleotides align to TRBD2. The CDR3 length is 13 residues. The J segment lost 4 bases and the V segment lost 6 bases, leaving 2 bases of the junction unmatched. In germline, CDR1 is MNHEY, CDR2 SVGAGI. Here the CDR3 reads CASRGRVTGELFF. The CDR3 coding sequence is TGTGCCAGCAGGGGGAGGGTCACCGGGGAGCTGTTTTTT.

There are a few counts of this clone. V and J are TRBV2 and TRBJ2-5, with 10 nucleotides matching TRBD2. Losses at the gene ends were 11 bases for V and 1 base for J; bases not matched to a gene: 10. Germline assignment: CDR1 SNHLY and CDR2 FYNNEI. The CDR3 length is 15 residues. The CDR3 sequence is CAAGGLAGVQETQYF. The CDR3 nucleotides are TGTGCCGCCGGCGGCCTAGCGGGGGTCCAAGAGACCCAGTACTTC.

The V gene is TRBV27, the J gene TRBJ2-6; perhaps TRBD2 as D (5 bases). Germline values: CDR1 MNHEY, CDR2 SMNVEV (reference sequence). Trimming took off 2 bases at V and 2 bases at J, with 7 bases between the two ends. CDR3 length: 15 amino acids. This CDR3 reads CASSLRGTGANVLTF. The CDR3 coding sequence is TGTGCCAGCAGTTTACGAGGGACTGGGGCCAACGTCCTGACTTTC.

This clone was found a few times. The J gene is TRBJ2-4, the V gene TRBV29-1; possibly TRBD1 for D (6 bases). The CDR3 has 14 residues. CDR1 is SQVTM and CDR2 is ANQGSEA in the germline V gene. The V end lost 5 bases, the J end lost 2 bases, and 13 bases lay between the germline ends. The CDR3 DNA sequence: TGCAGCGTTCAGTCAACAGGGACCAAAAACATTCAGTACTTC. This translates into CSVQSTGTKNIQYF.

This rearrangement joins TRBV5-5 to TRBJ2-4; the D gene is possibly TRBD2 (6 bases). The V end lost 3 bases, the J end lost 2 bases, and 18 bases lay between the germline ends. The CDR3 runs to 17 residues. Germline V gives CDR1 SGHKS, CDR2 YYEKEE (reference sequence). The CDR3 here is CASSSQEPGRTKNIQYF. For the CDR3, the DNA is TGTGCCAGCAGCTCTCAAGAACCAGGGAGGACCAAAAACATTCAGTACTTC.

V gene TRBV13 combines with J gene TRBJ1-2; 7 nucleotides match TRBD1. Germline V CDR1 and CDR2: PRHDT, FYEKMQ (reference sequence). The CDR3 has 15 residues. With V trimmed by 2 bases and J by 0 bases, 3 bases remained unmatched. CDR3 nucleotide sequence: TGTGCCAGCAGCTTAAGACAGGGTCCTAACTATGGCTACACCTTC. Amino acids: CASSLRQGPNYGYTF.

The V call is TRBV28, the J call TRBJ2-3; D may be TRBD2 (6 bases). Trimming left V 3 bases short and J 1 base short, with 11 bases between. CDR1 is MDHEN, CDR2 SYDVKM, per germline. The CDR3 totals 15 residues. The CDR3 is CASSFGLLRTDTQYF. CDR3 DNA sequence: TGTGCCAGCAGTTTTGGACTATTACGCACAGATACGCAGTATTTT.

The gene calls are TRBV5-5 and TRBJ2-7; D is unresolved. Trimming cost V 1 base and J 4 bases, with 18 bases left between them. The length of the CDR3 is 16 residues. Germline CDR1 SGHKS, CDR2 YYEKEE (reference sequence). The CDR3: CASSLRRQAPFYEQYF. In DNA, the CDR3 is TGTGCCAGCAGCTTGAGGCGGCAGGCCCCCTTTTACGAGCAGTACTTC.

V and J are TRBV18 and TRBJ1-4; 8 bases are shared with TRBD1. Trimming took 1 base from V and 7 from J; bases not matched to a gene: 11. The CDR3 covers 17 residues. Germline V gene data show CDR1 as KGHSH and CDR2 as LQKENI. The CDR3 protein is CASSPRQGRNLVEKLFF. The CDR3 coding sequence is TGTGCCAGCTCACCACGACAGGGGAGGAATTTGGTTGAAAAACTGTTTTTT.

The chain has TRBV7-9 and TRBJ2-7; 10 bases align to TRBD1. Germline loops: CDR1 SEHNR, CDR2 FQNEAQ (reference sequence). V lost 5 bases to trimming and J lost 4 bases; unmatched junction nucleotides: 8. This CDR3 comprises 15 residues. The DNA of the CDR3 is TGTGCCAGCAGCCTTCGGCCGGGACAGGGGTACGAGCAGTACTTC. It is translated as CASSLRPGQGYEQYF.

This chain uses TRBV25-1 with TRBJ2-6; D is possibly TRBD1 (5 bases). Germline CDR1 reads MGHDK; CDR2 reads SYGVNS. The CDR3 has 16 residues. The V gene lost 8 bases and the J gene lost 0 bases, with 14 bases spanning the gap. CDR3 DNA sequence: TGTGCCAGCGGGGCGGCAGGGTACTCTGGGGCCAACGTCCTGACTTTC. Protein: CASGAAGYSGANVLTF.

The genes are TRBV19 and TRBJ2-2, with D perhaps TRBD2 (5 bases). The germline gives CDR1 LNHDA, CDR2 SQIVND (reference sequence). This CDR3 spans 13 amino acids. V dropped 11 bases and J dropped 4 bases, with 14 bases sitting between them. CDR3 sequence reads: CAGRKAGTGELFF. CDR3 nucleotide sequence: TGTGCCGGACGGAAGGCGGGCACCGGGGAGCTGTTTTTT.

The chain uses TRBV29-1 and TRBJ2-7, with D perhaps TRBD1 (6 bases). Per germline, CDR1 SQVTM and CDR2 ANQGSEA. The V gene lost 4 bases and the J gene lost 1 base, with 14 bases spanning the gap. CDR3 length: 14 residues. The CDR3, as DNA: TGCAGCGTTGGGGGTGGGGGACAATCCTACGAGCAGTACTTC. Protein: CSVGGGGQSYEQYF.

The chain has TRBV10-3 and TRBJ1-6; 7 bases map to TRBD1. The CDR3 is 14 amino acids. The germline gives CDR1 ENHRY, CDR2 SYGVKD. Trimming took 3 bases from V and 6 from J; bases not matched to a gene: 2. Here the CDR3 reads CAISEGTANSPLHF. CDR3 in DNA: TGTGCCATCAGTGAAGGGACAGCTAATTCACCCCTCCACTTT.

J is TRBJ2-5 and V is TRBV11-2, with 7 bases matching TRBD1. This CDR3 spans 15 amino acids. The V segment lost 7 bases and the J segment 4 bases; nucleotides outside the gene matches: 12. Germline V CDR1 and CDR2: SGHAT, FQNNGV. CDR3 amino acids: CASTQGDKFRETQYF. CDR3 bases: TGTGCCAGCACCCAGGGGGACAAGTTCAGAGAGACCCAGTACTTC. The full variable domain, completed using reference TRBV11-2 and TRBJ2-5, is EAGVAQSPRYKIIEKRQSVAFWCNPISGHATLYWYQQILGQGPKLLIQFQNNGVVDDSQLPKDRFSAERLKGVDSTLKIQPAKLEDSAVYLCASTQGDKFRETQYFGPGTRLLVL.

The chain uses TRBV7-9 and TRBJ2-3, with 9 bases that match TRBD1. Germline trimming cut 5 bases from V and 1 base from J; bases unmatched to any gene: 7. CDR1 and CDR2 (germline): SEHNR, FQNEAQ (reference sequence). CDR3 length: 16 residues. DNA for the CDR3: TGTGCCAGCAGCCCTGGGACAGGGAGAGGCACAGATACGCAGTATTTT. Encoded protein: CASSPGTGRGTDTQYF.

The V call is TRBV6-5, the J call TRBJ2-1; the D gene could be TRBD1 or TRBD2 (5 bases each). Trimming took off 2 bases at V and 3 bases at J, with 11 bases between the two ends. This CDR3 has 15 residues. Germline loops: CDR1 MNHEY, CDR2 SVGAGI. The CDR3 DNA follows: TGTGCCAGCAGTTACGACGGGGCGGGCTACAATGAGCAGTTCTTC. Its translation: CASSYDGAGYNEQFF.

This chain uses TRBV2 with TRBJ1-2; tentatively, D is TRBD1 (6 bases). This CDR3 spans 15 amino acids. Germline CDR1 reads SNHLY; CDR2 reads FYNNEI. Trimming stripped 7 bases from V and 4 bases from J, with 19 bases between. CDR3 sequence (DNA): TGTGCCAGCACCCTAGGGGGGGGCGCAGGCTATGGCTACACCTTC. It yields the protein CASTLGGGAGYGYTF.

The V gene is TRBV6-1, the J gene TRBJ1-6; D is uncertain. This CDR3 region has 15 residues. The V gene lost 2 bases and the J gene lost 5 bases, with 10 bases spanning the gap. Germline-derived CDR1 and CDR2 are MNHNS and SASEGT. The DNA of the CDR3 is TGTGCCAGCAGTGAACGGGGATGGGATAATTCACCCCTCCACTTT. Translating gives CASSERGWDNSPLHF.

CDR3 nucleotide sequence: TGTGCCAGCAGCTCAGGACAGGGCAATCAGCCCCAGCATTTT. Its translation: CASSSGQGNQPQHF. The chain carries TRBV7-9 and TRBJ1-5, with 7 bases fitting TRBD1. Trimming cost V 4 bases and J 2 bases; bases outside gene matches: 2. The CDR3 contains 14 residues. Per the germline V gene, CDR1 is SEHNR and CDR2 is FQNEAQ (reference sequence). Combining the CDR3 with reference TRBV7-9 and TRBJ1-5 gives the whole variable domain DTGVSQNPRHKITKRGQNVTFRCDPISEHNRLYWYRQTLGQGPEFLTYFQNEAQLEKSRLLSDRFSAERPKGSFSTLEIQRTEQGDSAMYLCASSSGQGNQPQHFGDGTRLSIL.

The chain is built from TRBV5-6 and TRBJ2-1, with no clear D. CDR1 and CDR2 (germline): SGHDT, YYEEEE. V was clipped by 2 bases and J by 6 bases, with 3 bases between them. CDR3 size: 11 residues. DNA for the CDR3: TGTGCCAGCAGCTTTTCCAATGAGCAGTTCTTC. This encodes CASSFSNEQFF.

This clone has just a few counts. This chain joins TRBV5-6 and TRBJ2-3; TRBD2 matches 7 bases. The CDR3 covers 15 residues. V shed 0 bases, J shed 0 bases, and the junction held 1 base outside the gene matches. The germline gives CDR1 SGHDT, CDR2 YYEEEE. DNA for the CDR3: TGTGCCAGCAGCTTGGGGGGAGGGAGCACAGATACGCAGTATTTT. As protein: CASSLGGGSTDTQYF.